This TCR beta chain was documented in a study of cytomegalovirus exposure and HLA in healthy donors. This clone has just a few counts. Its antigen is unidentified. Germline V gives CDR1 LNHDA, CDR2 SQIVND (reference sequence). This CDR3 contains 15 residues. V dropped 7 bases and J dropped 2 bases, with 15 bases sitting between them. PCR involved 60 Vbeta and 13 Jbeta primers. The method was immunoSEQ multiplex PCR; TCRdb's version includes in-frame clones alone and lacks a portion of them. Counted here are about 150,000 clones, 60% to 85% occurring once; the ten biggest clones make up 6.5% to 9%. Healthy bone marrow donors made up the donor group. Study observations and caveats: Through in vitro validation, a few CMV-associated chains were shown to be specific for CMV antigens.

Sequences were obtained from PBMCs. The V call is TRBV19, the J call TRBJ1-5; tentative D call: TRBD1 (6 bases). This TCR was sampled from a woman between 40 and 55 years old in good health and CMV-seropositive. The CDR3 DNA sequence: TGTGCCAGTATCCGGGGGGACATCGGCAATCAGCCCCAGCATTTT. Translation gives CASIRGDIGNQPQHF.